This T cell receptor beta chain is from a study of OX40 agonist ivuxolimab in advanced cancers. Study context: Ivuxolimab doses were 0.01, 0.1, 0.3, 1.5, 3 or 10 mg/kg every 2 weeks. Patients were roughly 81% male with ages about 23 to 90, mean about 65. The study, taken as a whole, reports: The 0.1-3.0 mg/kg partial responders had among the lowest clonal expansion.

Clones were read by immunoSEQ multiplex PCR, and TCRdb kept only the in-frame ones, dropping some. The table shows approximately 44,000 clones, with about 80% occurring only once. With 4 bases removed from V and 5 bases from J, the gap between germline ends came to 6 bases. Germline V gives CDR1 DFQATT, CDR2 SNEGSKA (reference sequence). The CDR3 totals 11 residues. In the case of this clone: Its antigen is unknown.

Source: CD4+ or CD8+ T cells sorted from blood, taken in a trial of the OX40 agonist ivuxolimab. The V call is TRBV20-1, the J call TRBJ2-4; D uncertain. This receptor was taken from an adult with an advanced solid tumor such as melanoma, head and neck, liver or kidney cancer. CDR3 nucleotide sequence: TGCAGTGCTAATTCACAAAACATTCAGTACTTC. It is translated as CSANSQNIQYF.